Each of the 13 T cell receptor beta chains below was sequenced from the same sample in a study of T cell repertoires in cytomegalovirus infection. TCRdb recomputed calls from the reads with MiXCR, one row per CDR3 protein. The repertoire holds 200,000 or so distinct CDR3 sequences, with roughly 28% as singletons. The sample was PBMCs. The receptors here all came from a human donor in good health (CMV status not recorded). Some clones in this sample may be carry-over from other donors' samples.

The CDR3 here is CASSLGRSGDYNEQFF. In DNA, the CDR3 is TGCGCCAGCAGCTTGGGGAGGTCAGGGGACTACAATGAGCAGTTCTTC. This chain links TRBV5-1 with TRBJ2-1, with TRBD1 as a possible D gene (6 bases). This CDR3 has 16 amino acids. Trimming left V 0 bases short and J 3 bases short, with 13 bases between. The germline V gene has CDR1 SGHRS and CDR2 YFSETQ. Combining the CDR3 with reference TRBV5-1 and TRBJ2-1 gives the whole variable domain KAGVTQTPRYLIKTRGQQVTLSCSPISGHRSVSWYQQTPGQGLQFLFEYFSETQRNKGNFPGRFSGRQFSNSRSEMNVSTLELGDSALYLCASSLGRSGDYNEQFFGPGTRLTVL.

This clonotype was detected a few times. The chain links TRBV3-1 to TRBJ2-7; D assignment may be TRBD1 or TRBD2 (5 bases each). In germline, CDR1 is LGHDT, CDR2 YNNKEL (reference sequence). V was pared by 6 bases and J by 0 bases, with 12 bases between. The CDR3 is made up of 14 amino acids. CDR3 coding DNA: TGTGCCAGCAGTCCCGGGACGTACTCCTACGAGCAGTACTTC. Protein: CASSPGTYSYEQYF.

The table lists this clonotype with a few counts. V is TRBV12-3 or TRBV12-4 and J is TRBJ1-2; D not certain. CDR3 length: 13 residues. Trimming removed 5 bases from V and 4 bases from J, with 11 bases in between. The DNA of the CDR3 is TGTGCCAGCAGTCGACAAGCCCTCTATGGCTACACCTTC. It specifies CASSRQALYGYTF.

The J gene is TRBJ2-3, the V gene TRBV11-2; D is undetermined. V gave up 1 base and J gave up 2 bases, with 7 bases separating them. The germline gives CDR1 SGHAT, CDR2 FQNNGV. CDR3 length equals 14 residues. The CDR3 coding sequence is TGTGCCAGCAGCTTAGGCTCCCACACAGATACGCAGTATTTT. As protein: CASSLGSHTDTQYF.

V is TRBV12-3 or TRBV12-4 and J is TRBJ1-3; tentatively, D is TRBD1 (5 bases). CDR3 length: 14 amino acids. Trimming shortened V by 8 bases and J by 1 base, and 12 bases separated the two germline ends. The CDR3 sequence: CASWYGQSGNTIYF. The CDR3 nucleotides are TGTGCCAGCTGGTACGGACAATCTGGAAACACCATATATTTT.

Regarding this clonotype: The conserved phenylalanine or tryptophan normally closing the CDR3 is absent here, so this likely arose from a read error. The chain links TRBV7-3 to TRBJ2-7, with D hard to call. Trimming removed 0 bases from V and 0 bases from J, with 9 bases in between. This CDR3 has 15 residues. Germline values: CDR1 SGHTA, CDR2 FQGTGA. The CDR3 region is CASSLTMASSYEQYL. The CDR3 DNA reads TGTGCCAGCAGCTTAACAATGGCTAGCTCCTACGAGCAGTACTTA.

The chain combines TRBV20-1 with TRBJ1-4; TRBD1 matches at 10 bases. Germline CDR1 and CDR2: DFQATT and SNEGSKA (reference sequence). The CDR3 runs 14 residues. V lost 6 bases and J lost 3; bases outside the gene matches: 4. The DNA of the CDR3 is TGCAGTGCCAGGACAGGGGGACCTAATGAAAAACTGTTTTTT. Translation gives CSARTGGPNEKLFF.

The rearrangement uses TRBV20-1 and TRBJ1-3, with D uncertain. V lost 6 bases to trimming and J lost 3 bases, with 21 bases between them. The CDR3 has 16 amino acids. Germline V CDR1 and CDR2: DFQATT, SNEGSKA (reference sequence). The CDR3 region is CSAFPIEELSGNTIYF. The CDR3 DNA reads as TGCAGTGCCTTCCCGATAGAGGAATTAAGTGGAAACACCATATATTTT.

This clonotype was counted only a few times. The chain has TRBV12-3 or TRBV12-4 and TRBJ1-5, with D hard to call. Trimming removed 5 bases from V and 4 bases from J, with 12 bases in between. The CDR3 spans 14 residues. Here the CDR3 reads CASSPRGENQPQHF. The CDR3 DNA follows: TGTGCCAGCAGTCCCCGGGGTGAGAATCAGCCCCAGCATTTT.

V gene TRBV2 combines with J gene TRBJ2-4; D might be TRBD1 (8 bases). In germline, CDR1 is SNHLY, CDR2 FYNNEI. V lost 7 bases, J lost 3 bases, and 19 bases lay in between. This CDR3 comprises 16 residues. The CDR3 here is CASNLDRGGGKNIQYF. The CDR3 DNA follows: TGTGCCAGCAACCTCGACAGGGGCGGGGGCAAAAACATTCAGTACTTC.

This clonotype was picked up a small number of times. The chain has TRBV7-2 and TRBJ2-7; 9 nucleotides match TRBD1. The junction had 7 bases not matched to a gene; V was cut back by 5 bases and J by 5 bases. The CDR3 has 14 amino acids. The germline gives CDR1 SGHTA, CDR2 FQGNSA. CDR3 loop: CASSVNRGLNEQYF. In nucleotides, the CDR3 is TGTGCCAGCAGCGTAAACAGGGGGCTAAACGAGCAGTACTTC.

The chain employs TRBV12-3 or TRBV12-4 and TRBJ1-5, with a possible D match to TRBD1 (6 bases). V lost 1 base to trimming and J lost 6 bases, with 10 bases between them. CDR3 size: 14 residues. CDR3: CASSLEEGGQPQHF. DNA of the CDR3: TGTGCCAGCAGTTTAGAGGAGGGGGGTCAGCCCCAGCATTTT.

CDR3 nucleotide sequence: TGTGCCAGCATGCGGCTCAACTATGGCTACACCTTC. It encodes CASMRLNYGYTF. The chain uses TRBV2 and TRBJ1-2; D call uncertain. Germline-derived CDR1 and CDR2 are SNHLY and FYNNEI. Trimming left V 7 bases short and J 2 bases short, with 8 bases between. The CDR3 totals 12 residues.